This T cell receptor beta chain is from a study of T cells in lung cancer brain metastases. Findings of the study overall: Paired lesions shared few clones; most were lesion-specific (mean Morisita approximately 0.22).

Notes on this clone: Antigen specificity is unknown.

Each sample used 2.24–4.92 ug genomic DNA, matched between paired samples. The protocol was immunoSEQ multiplex PCR, while the TCRdb copy is restricted to in-frame clones and leaves out a portion. This table has fewer than 3,500 clones, approximately 91% appearing once. Trimming stripped 4 bases from V and 3 bases from J, with 15 bases between. The germline V gene encodes CDR1 SGHNT and CDR2 YYREEE (reference sequence). The CDR3 loop spans 15 amino acids. The chain carries TRBV5-4 and TRBJ2-3; D might be TRBD1 or TRBD2, each matching 5 bases. The clonotype comes from a man between 65 and 79 years old with non-small cell lung cancer. Sequenced: tumor tissue from the primary lung tumor. The CDR3: CASSVRAWGTDTQYF. In DNA form, the CDR3 reads TGTGCCAGCAGCGTTAGGGCCTGGGGGACAGATACGCAGTATTTT.